The clone carrying this T cell receptor beta chain has only a few counts. Its antigen is unidentified. The data originate from a study of graft-versus-host responses after intestinal transplantation. Sequencing used immunoSEQ multiplex PCR; TCRdb keeps in-frame clones, though not all of them. The sample records more than 95,000 clones, roughly 87% being singletons. This CDR3 is built from 14 residues. Trimming at V came to 10 bases and at J to 5 bases, leaving 7 bases not matched to a gene. Germline-derived CDR1 and CDR2 are MNHNY and SVGAGI (reference sequence). This rearrangement joins TRBV6-6 to TRBJ2-5; 13 bases fit TRBD2. The clonotype originates from a human donor who received an intestinal transplant. The specimen comprised unstimulated CD4+ T cells sorted from spleen or lymph node cells, sampled before intestinal transplant. CDR3 in amino acids: CATTTSGGTETQYF. For the CDR3, the DNA is TGTGCCACGACGACTAGCGGGGGGACTGAGACCCAGTACTTC.